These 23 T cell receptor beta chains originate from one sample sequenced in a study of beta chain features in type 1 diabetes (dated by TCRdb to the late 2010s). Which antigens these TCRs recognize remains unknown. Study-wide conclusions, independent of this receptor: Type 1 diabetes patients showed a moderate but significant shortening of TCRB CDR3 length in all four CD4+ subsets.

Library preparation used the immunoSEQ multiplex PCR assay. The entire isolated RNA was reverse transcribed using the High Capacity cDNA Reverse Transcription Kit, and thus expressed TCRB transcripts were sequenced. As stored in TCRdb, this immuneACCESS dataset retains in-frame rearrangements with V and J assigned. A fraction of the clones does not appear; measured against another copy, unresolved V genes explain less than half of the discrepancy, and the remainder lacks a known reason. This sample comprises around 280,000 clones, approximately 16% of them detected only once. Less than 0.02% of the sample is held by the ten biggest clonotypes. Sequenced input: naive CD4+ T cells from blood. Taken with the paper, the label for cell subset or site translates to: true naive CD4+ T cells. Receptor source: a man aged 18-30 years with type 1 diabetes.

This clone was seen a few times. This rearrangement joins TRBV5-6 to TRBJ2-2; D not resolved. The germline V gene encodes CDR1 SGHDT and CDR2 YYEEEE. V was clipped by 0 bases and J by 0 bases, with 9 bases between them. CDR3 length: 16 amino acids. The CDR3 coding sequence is TGTGCCAGCAGCTTGGGACTTCACCCGAACACCGGGGAGCTGTTTTTT. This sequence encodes CASSLGLHPNTGELFF.

CDR3 bases: TGTGCCAGCAGCTTGACCCAGGGGCTGCCCGAGCAGTACTTC. Translation: CASSLTQGLPEQYF. J is TRBJ2-7 and V is TRBV5-6, with D possibly TRBD1 on 6 matching bases. CDR1 is SGHDT, CDR2 YYEEEE, per germline. This CDR3 is built from 14 residues. The ends were cut back, 1 base at V and 6 bases at J, with 14 bases in the middle.

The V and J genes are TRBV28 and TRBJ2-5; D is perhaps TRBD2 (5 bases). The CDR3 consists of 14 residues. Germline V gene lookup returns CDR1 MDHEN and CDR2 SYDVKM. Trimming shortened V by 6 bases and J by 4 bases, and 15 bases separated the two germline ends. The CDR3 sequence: CASRQLVPRETQYF. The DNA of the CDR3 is TGTGCCAGCAGACAACTAGTACCCCGAGAGACCCAGTACTTC.

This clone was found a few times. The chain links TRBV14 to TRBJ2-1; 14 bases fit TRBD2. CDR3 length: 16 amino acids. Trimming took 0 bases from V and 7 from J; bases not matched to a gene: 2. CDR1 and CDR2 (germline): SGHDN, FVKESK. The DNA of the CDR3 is TGTGCCAGCAGCCAAGATGGACTAGCGGGAGGAAATGAGCAGTTCTTC. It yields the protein CASSQDGLAGGNEQFF.

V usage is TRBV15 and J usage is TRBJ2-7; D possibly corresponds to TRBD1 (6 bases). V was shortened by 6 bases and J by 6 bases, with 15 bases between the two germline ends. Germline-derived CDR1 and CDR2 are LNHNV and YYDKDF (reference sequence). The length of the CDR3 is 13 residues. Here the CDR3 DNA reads TGTGCCACCAGAAGTACAGGGTCGGTCGAGCAGTACTTC. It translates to CATRSTGSVEQYF.

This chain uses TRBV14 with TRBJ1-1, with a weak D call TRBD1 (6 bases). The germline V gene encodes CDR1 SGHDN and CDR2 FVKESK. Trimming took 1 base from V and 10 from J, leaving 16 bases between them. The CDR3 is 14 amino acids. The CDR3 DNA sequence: TGTGCCAGCAGCCAAGTAGGAGGGGGAGGGCCAGCTTTCTTT. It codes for CASSQVGGGGPAFF.

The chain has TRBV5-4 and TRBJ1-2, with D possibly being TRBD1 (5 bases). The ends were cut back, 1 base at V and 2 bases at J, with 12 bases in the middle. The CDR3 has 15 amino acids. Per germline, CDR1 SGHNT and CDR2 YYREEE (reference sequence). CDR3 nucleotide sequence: TGTGCCAGCAGCTTGCGACAGTCCTTCAACTATGGCTACACCTTC. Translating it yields CASSLRQSFNYGYTF.

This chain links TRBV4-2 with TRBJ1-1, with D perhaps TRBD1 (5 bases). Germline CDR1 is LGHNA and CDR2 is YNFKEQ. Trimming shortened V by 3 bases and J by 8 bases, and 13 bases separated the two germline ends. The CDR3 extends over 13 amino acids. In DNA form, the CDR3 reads TGTGCCAGCAGCCAGAGGCAGGGCCCCGAAGCTTTCTTT. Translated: CASSQRQGPEAFF.

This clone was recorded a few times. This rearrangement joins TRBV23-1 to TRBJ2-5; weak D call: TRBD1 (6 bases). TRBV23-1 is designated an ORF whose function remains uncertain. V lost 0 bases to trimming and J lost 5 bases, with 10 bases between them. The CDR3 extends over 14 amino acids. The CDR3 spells CASSQSQGFETQYF. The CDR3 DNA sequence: TGCGCCAGCAGTCAATCGCAGGGGTTCGAGACCCAGTACTTC.

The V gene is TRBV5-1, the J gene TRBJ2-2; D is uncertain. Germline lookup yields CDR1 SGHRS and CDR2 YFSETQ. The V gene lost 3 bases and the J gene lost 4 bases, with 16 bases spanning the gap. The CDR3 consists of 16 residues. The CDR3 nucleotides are TGCGCCAGCAGCTGGAGACCCTCACGAGGCACCGGGGAGCTGTTTTTT. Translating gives CASSWRPSRGTGELFF.

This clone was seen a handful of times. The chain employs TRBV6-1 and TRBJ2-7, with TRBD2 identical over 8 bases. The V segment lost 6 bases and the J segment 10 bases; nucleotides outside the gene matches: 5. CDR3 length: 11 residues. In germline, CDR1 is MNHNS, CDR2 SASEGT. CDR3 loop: CASSLAGLQYF. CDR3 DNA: TGTGCCAGCAGCCTAGCGGGCCTTCAGTACTTC.

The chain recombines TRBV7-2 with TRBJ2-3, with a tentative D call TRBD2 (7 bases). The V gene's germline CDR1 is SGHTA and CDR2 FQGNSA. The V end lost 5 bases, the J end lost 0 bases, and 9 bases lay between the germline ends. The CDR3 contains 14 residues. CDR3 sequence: CASSRGASTDTQYF. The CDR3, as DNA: TGTGCCAGCAGCCGGGGGGCAAGCACAGATACGCAGTATTTT.

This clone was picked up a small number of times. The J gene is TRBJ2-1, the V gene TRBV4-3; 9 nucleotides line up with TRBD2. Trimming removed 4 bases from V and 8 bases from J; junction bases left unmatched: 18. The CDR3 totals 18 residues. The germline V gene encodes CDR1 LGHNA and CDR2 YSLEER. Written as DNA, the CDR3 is TGCGCCAGCAGCCGGGGACGTGTGGGACTAGCTTTCGCCTATGAGCAGTTCTTC. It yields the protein CASSRGRVGLAFAYEQFF.

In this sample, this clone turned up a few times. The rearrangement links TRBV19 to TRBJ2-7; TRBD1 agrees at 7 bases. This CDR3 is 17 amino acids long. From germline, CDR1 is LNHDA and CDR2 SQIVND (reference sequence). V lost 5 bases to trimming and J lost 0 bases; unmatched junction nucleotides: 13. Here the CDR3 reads CASSATRQGRSSYEQYF. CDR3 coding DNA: TGTGCCAGTAGTGCGACTCGACAGGGAAGAAGCTCCTACGAGCAGTACTTC.

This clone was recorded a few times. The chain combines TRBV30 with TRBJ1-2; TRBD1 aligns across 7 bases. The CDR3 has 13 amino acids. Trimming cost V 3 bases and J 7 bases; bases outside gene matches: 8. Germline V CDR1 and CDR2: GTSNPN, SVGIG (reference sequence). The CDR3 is CAWSSQGESGYTF. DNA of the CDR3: TGTGCCTGGAGCTCCCAGGGGGAAAGTGGCTACACCTTC.

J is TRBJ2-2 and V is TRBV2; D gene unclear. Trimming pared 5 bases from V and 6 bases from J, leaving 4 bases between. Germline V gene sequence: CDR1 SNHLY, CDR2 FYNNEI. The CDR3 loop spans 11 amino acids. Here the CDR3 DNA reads TGTGCCAGCAGTCAATCCGGGGAGCTGTTTTTT. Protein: CASSQSGELFF.

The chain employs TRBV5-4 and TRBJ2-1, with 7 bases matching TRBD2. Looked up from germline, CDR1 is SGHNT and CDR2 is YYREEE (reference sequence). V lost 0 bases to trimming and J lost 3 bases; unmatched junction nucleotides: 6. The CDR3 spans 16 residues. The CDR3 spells CASSLAPSGGYNEQFF. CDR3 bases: TGTGCCAGCAGCTTGGCGCCTAGCGGTGGCTACAATGAGCAGTTCTTC.

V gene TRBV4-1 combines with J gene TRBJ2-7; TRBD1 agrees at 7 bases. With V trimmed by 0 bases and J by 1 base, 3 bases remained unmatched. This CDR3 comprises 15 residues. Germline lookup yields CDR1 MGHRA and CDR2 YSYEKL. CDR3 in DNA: TGCGCCAGCAGCCAAGATCGGGGACAGTCCTACGAGCAGTACTTC. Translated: CASSQDRGQSYEQYF.

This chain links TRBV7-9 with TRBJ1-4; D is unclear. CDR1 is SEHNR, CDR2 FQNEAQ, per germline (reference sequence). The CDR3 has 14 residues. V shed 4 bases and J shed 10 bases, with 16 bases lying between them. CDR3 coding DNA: TGTGCCAGCAGCTCAGATGGAGGGCCGGGAAAACTGTTTTTT. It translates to CASSSDGGPGKLFF. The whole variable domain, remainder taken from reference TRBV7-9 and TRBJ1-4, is DTGVSQNPRHKITKRGQNVTFRCDPISEHNRLYWYRQTLGQGPEFLTYFQNEAQLEKSRLLSDRFSAERPKGSFSTLEIQRTEQGDSAMYLCASSSDGGPGKLFFGSGTQLSVL.

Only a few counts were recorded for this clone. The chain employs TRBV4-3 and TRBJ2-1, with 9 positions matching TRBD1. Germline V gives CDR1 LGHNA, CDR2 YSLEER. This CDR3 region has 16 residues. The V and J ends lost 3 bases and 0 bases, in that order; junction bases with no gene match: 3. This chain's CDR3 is CASSHNRGPSYNEQFF. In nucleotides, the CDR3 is TGCGCCAGCAGCCATAACAGGGGGCCCTCCTACAATGAGCAGTTCTTC.

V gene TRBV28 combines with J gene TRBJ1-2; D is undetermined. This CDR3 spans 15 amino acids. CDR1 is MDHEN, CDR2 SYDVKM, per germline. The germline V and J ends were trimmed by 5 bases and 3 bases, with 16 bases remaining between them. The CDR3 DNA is TGTGCCAGCAGTAGGAGGGCAGCTAATTACTATGGCTACACCTTC. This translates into CASSRRAANYYGYTF.

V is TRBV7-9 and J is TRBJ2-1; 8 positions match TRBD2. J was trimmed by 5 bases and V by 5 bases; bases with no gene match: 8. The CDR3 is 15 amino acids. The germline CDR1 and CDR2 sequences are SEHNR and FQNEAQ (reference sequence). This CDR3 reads CASSPTGGSHNEQFF. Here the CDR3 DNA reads TGTGCCAGCAGCCCGACGGGGGGGTCCCACAATGAGCAGTTCTTC.

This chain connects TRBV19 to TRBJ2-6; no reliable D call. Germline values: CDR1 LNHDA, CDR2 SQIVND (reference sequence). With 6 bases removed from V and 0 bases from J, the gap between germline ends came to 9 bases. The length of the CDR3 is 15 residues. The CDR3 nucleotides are TGTGCCAGTAGGGCAGTTTACTCTGGGGCCAACGTCCTGACTTTC. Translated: CASRAVYSGANVLTF.